Sequencing of this T cell receptor beta chain was carried out in a study of T-cell reconstitution after alpha-beta-depleted transplantation in children. The library targeted TCRbeta and was prepared with unique molecular identifiers. In TCRdb, the PCR reads were re-called with MiXCR into one record per CDR3 protein. Here the sample spans 250,000 to 350,000 distinct CDR3 sequences, 9.9% being singletons. The CDR3 loop spans 16 amino acids. Per germline, CDR1 SGHKS and CDR2 YYEKEE (reference sequence). The J segment lost 6 bases and the V segment lost 0 bases, leaving 7 bases of the junction unmatched.

The chain has TRBV5-5 and TRBJ2-3; 10 bases are shared with TRBD2. The starting material was PBMCs from the stem cell graft donor, obtained from the stem cell graft. This receptor was identified in a human donor who donated a stem cell graft to a child with SCID. CDR3 residues: CASSLGVAGGPDTQYF. CDR3 nucleotide sequence: TGTGCCAGCAGCTTGGGGGTAGCGGGGGGCCCGGATACGCAGTATTTT.